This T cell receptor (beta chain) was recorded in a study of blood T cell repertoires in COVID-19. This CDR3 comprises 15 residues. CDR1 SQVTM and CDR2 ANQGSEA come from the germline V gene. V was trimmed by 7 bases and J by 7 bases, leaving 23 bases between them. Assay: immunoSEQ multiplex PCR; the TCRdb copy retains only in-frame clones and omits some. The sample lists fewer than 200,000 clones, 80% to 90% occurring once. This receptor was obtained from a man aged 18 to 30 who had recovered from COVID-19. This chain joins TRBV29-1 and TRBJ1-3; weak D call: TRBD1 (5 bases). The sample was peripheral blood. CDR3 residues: CSAETGLPLRNTIYF. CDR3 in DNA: TGCAGCGCCGAAACAGGTTTACCTCTTCGGAACACCATATATTTT.